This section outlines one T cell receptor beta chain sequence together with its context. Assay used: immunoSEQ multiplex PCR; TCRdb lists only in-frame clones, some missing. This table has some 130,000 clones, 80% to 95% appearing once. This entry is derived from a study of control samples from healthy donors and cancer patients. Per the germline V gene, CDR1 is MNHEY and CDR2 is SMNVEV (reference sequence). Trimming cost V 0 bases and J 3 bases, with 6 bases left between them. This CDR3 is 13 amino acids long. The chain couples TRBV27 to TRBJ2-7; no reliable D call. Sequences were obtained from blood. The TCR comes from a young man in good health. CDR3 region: CASSLSPGYEQYF. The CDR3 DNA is TGTGCCAGCAGTTTATCGCCAGGCTACGAGCAGTACTTC.